The 8 T cell receptor beta chains in this list originate from one sample, sequenced in a study of blood T cell repertoires in COVID-19. Sequencing used immunoSEQ multiplex PCR; TCRdb keeps in-frame clones, though not all of them. The sample carries approximately 200,000 clones, about 81% recorded once. Sequenced material: PBMCs or T cells enriched from blood (not recorded which). The receptor set was obtained from a man in his forties or fifties who had recovered from COVID-19.

The rearrangement joins TRBV10-1 to TRBJ1-1, with 9 bases that match TRBD1. This CDR3 spans 14 amino acids. Losses at the gene ends were 5 bases for V and 6 bases for J; bases not matched to a gene: 7. Germline values: CDR1 WNHNN, CDR2 SYGVQD (reference sequence). The CDR3 sequence is CASSLDRGRSEAFF. The DNA for the CDR3 is TGCGCCAGCAGTTTAGACAGGGGGAGGTCTGAAGCTTTCTTT.

As to this clone: This sample includes further DNA sequences coding for the same CDR3. The rearrangement uses TRBV3-1 (or the pseudogene TRBV3-2) and TRBJ2-3; the match to TRBD2 covers 11 bases. V was clipped by 4 bases and J by 3 bases; unmatched bases: 3. The CDR3 is 15 residues long. Germline assignment: CDR1 LGHDT and CDR2 YNNKEL (reference sequence). The CDR3 region has the DNA TGTGCCAGCAGCCTGGGACTAGCGGTTACAGATACGCAGTATTTT. It is translated as CASSLGLAVTDTQYF.

The chain joins TRBV18 to TRBJ2-1; maybe TRBD2 (6 bases). Trimming took 1 base from V and 4 from J, leaving 11 bases between them. Looked up from germline, CDR1 is KGHSH and CDR2 is LQKENI. The CDR3 has 15 amino acids. The CDR3 sequence: CASSPLLADYNEQFF. The CDR3 DNA reads as TGTGCCAGCTCACCACTACTAGCAGATTACAATGAGCAGTTCTTC.

The rearrangement joins TRBV5-1 to TRBJ2-1; 12 nucleotides match TRBD2. Losses at the gene ends were 3 bases for V and 11 bases for J; bases not matched to a gene: 9. CDR1 is SGHRS and CDR2 is YFSETQ in the germline V gene. This CDR3 comprises 15 residues. CDR3 loop: CASSSRLAGENKQFF. In DNA, the CDR3 is TGCGCCAGCAGCTCCCGACTAGCGGGGGAAAATAAGCAGTTCTTC.

The V gene is TRBV7-6, the J gene TRBJ2-3; 7 nucleotides match TRBD2. This CDR3 is built from 16 residues. After removal of 0 bases from V and 0 bases from J, the junction contained 3 bases not matched to a gene. Germline V gene data show CDR1 as SGHVS and CDR2 as FNYEAQ. The CDR3 here is CASSLAASGSTDTQYF. The CDR3 nucleotides are TGTGCCAGCAGCTTAGCGGCTAGCGGCAGCACAGATACGCAGTATTTT.

The gene calls are TRBV30 and TRBJ2-5; 13 bases line up with TRBD2. Germline assignment: CDR1 GTSNPN and CDR2 SVGIG (reference sequence). V was clipped by 2 bases and J by 12 bases; unmatched bases: 9. The CDR3 contains 14 residues. The CDR3 coding sequence is TGTGCCTGGAGTCTAACTAGCGGGGGGGCTTTTAAGTACTTC. Its protein is CAWSLTSGGAFKYF.

The J gene is TRBJ2-7, the V gene TRBV24-1; 10 positions match TRBD2. Trimming cost V 4 bases and J 4 bases; bases outside gene matches: 6. Germline V gene lookup returns CDR1 KGHDR and CDR2 SFDVKD. CDR3 size: 15 residues. The CDR3: CATSDSSGGIYEQYF. The CDR3 DNA reads as TGTGCCACCAGTGACTCTAGCGGGGGAATATACGAGCAGTACTTC.

The chain's CDR3 is CASSMGLFTGGASYNEQFF. As DNA, the CDR3 is TGTGCCAGTAGCATGGGACTCTTCACAGGGGGCGCGTCCTACAATGAGCAGTTCTTC. The rearrangement links TRBV19 to TRBJ2-1, with TRBD1 matching over 9 bases. The CDR3 is 19 amino acids. Germline CDR1 and CDR2: LNHDA and SQIVND (reference sequence). J gave up 1 base and V 6 bases, and 16 bases lay outside the gene matches.